The 32 T cell receptor beta chains listed next were all sequenced from one sample in a study of cytomegalovirus exposure and HLA in healthy donors. Primers for the PCR totalled 60 Vbeta and 13 Jbeta. The assay was immunoSEQ multiplex PCR, and TCRdb's table has in-frame clones only and misses some. There are around 200,000 clones in the sample; approximately 86% occur only once, and around 0.3% lies in the top ten. Sequences were obtained from PBMCs. These receptors came from a woman in her 30s in good health and CMV-seronegative.

The V gene is TRBV28, the J gene TRBJ2-5, with D possibly being TRBD2 (6 bases). The germline V and J ends were trimmed by 3 bases and 5 bases, with 19 bases remaining between them. Per the germline V gene, CDR1 is MDHEN and CDR2 is SYDVKM. This CDR3 has 16 amino acids. The CDR3 loop is CASSFQAGRGRETQYF. CDR3 coding DNA: TGTGCCAGCAGTTTTCAGGCGGGACGAGGGAGGGAGACCCAGTACTTC.

J is TRBJ2-3 and V is TRBV5-4, with 8 positions matching TRBD2. The trim removed 4 bases at V and 3 bases at J, leaving 7 bases unmatched. Germline V gene lookup returns CDR1 SGHNT and CDR2 YYREEE (reference sequence). The CDR3 loop spans 15 amino acids. The CDR3 nucleotides are TGTGCCAGCAGCCCCGAGGGCGGGAGGACAGATACGCAGTATTTT. As protein: CASSPEGGRTDTQYF.

The gene calls are TRBV11-3 and TRBJ2-7, with 9 bases matching TRBD2. From germline, CDR1 is SGHNT and CDR2 YENEEA. Germline trimming cut 3 bases from V and 6 bases from J; bases unmatched to any gene: 6. CDR3 length: 14 amino acids. The CDR3 region is CASSLGGLASEQYF. In DNA, the CDR3 is TGTGCCAGCAGCTTGGGGGGACTAGCTAGCGAGCAGTACTTC. Looking up the rest from reference TRBV11-3 and TRBJ2-7 gives the full variable domain: EAGVVQSPRYKIIEKKQPVAFWCNPISGHNTLYWYLQNLGQGPELLIRYENEEAVDDSQLPKDRFSAERLKGVDSTLKIQPAELGDSAVYLCASSLGGLASEQYFGPGTRLTVT.

The V and J genes are TRBV7-2 and TRBJ2-7, with 7 bases matching TRBD2. Germline CDR1 is SGHTA and CDR2 is FQGNSA. The junction had 8 bases not matched to a gene; V was cut back by 5 bases and J by 7 bases. CDR3 length: 13 amino acids. The CDR3 region is CASSQLAELEQYF. DNA of the CDR3: TGTGCCAGCAGCCAGCTAGCGGAGCTTGAGCAGTACTTC.

This clone was detected only once. The gene calls are TRBV6-1 and TRBJ1-2; D gene ambiguous. The CDR3 is made up of 12 amino acids. V shed 5 bases and J shed 8 bases, with 12 bases lying between them. In germline, CDR1 is MNHNS, CDR2 SASEGT. The CDR3 DNA follows: TGTGCCAGCAGTTTCACCCGGGAGGGCTACACCTTC. Translated, it gives CASSFTREGYTF.

The chain combines TRBV5-5 with TRBJ2-7; TRBD1 might be the D (6 bases). Between the trimmed V and J ends, which lost 2 bases and 0 bases, there was a span of 9 bases. Per germline, CDR1 SGHKS and CDR2 YYEKEE (reference sequence). There are 14 residues in the CDR3. The CDR3 loop is CASSFWTASYEQYF. CDR3 coding DNA: TGTGCCAGCAGCTTCTGGACAGCCTCCTACGAGCAGTACTTC. Combining the CDR3 with reference TRBV5-5 and TRBJ2-7 gives the whole variable domain DAGVTQSPTHLIKTRGQQVTLRCSPISGHKSVSWYQQVLGQGPQFIFQYYEKEERGRGNFPDRFSARQFPNYSSELNVNALLLGDSALYLCASSFWTASYEQYFGPGTRLTVT.

The rearrangement links TRBV28 to TRBJ2-1, with TRBD2 identical over 12 bases. The CDR3 is 14 residues long. Germline CDR1 reads MDHEN; CDR2 reads SYDVKM. V lost 8 bases, J lost 8 bases, and 7 bases stayed unmatched. CDR3 sequence (DNA): TGTGCCAGCGGTTGGACTAGCGGGAAGGATGAGCAGTTCTTC. Translating it yields CASGWTSGKDEQFF.

The J gene is TRBJ1-5, the V gene TRBV4-2, with D possibly matching TRBD1 (5 bases). From germline, CDR1 is LGHNA and CDR2 YNFKEQ. Trimming took 0 bases from V and 6 from J, leaving 21 bases between them. CDR3 length equals 18 residues. The CDR3 loop reads CASSQDDVRQGVGQPQHF. The CDR3, as DNA: TGTGCCAGCAGCCAAGATGATGTCCGCCAGGGCGTGGGTCAGCCCCAGCATTTT.

The genes are TRBV7-8 and TRBJ2-1; D might be TRBD2 (7 bases). The CDR3 length is 15 residues. The germline gives CDR1 SGHVS, CDR2 FQNEAQ. V lost 1 base and J lost 5, with 12 bases in between. CDR3 bases: TGTGCCAGCAGCTTAGTAGGGGGGGCCAACAATGAGCAGTTCTTC. Translated, it gives CASSLVGGANNEQFF. Based on the CDR3 plus reference TRBV7-8 and TRBJ2-1, the full variable domain is GAGVSQSPRYKVAKRGQDVALRCDPISGHVSLFWYQQALGQGPEFLTYFQNEAQLDKSGLPSDRFFAERPEGSVSTLKIQRTQQEDSAVYLCASSLVGGANNEQFFGPGTRLTVL.

The V gene is TRBV28, the J gene TRBJ1-3, with D uncertain. Germline V gene lookup returns CDR1 MDHEN and CDR2 SYDVKM. Trimming took 4 bases from V and 0 from J, leaving 7 bases between them. CDR3 length: 14 residues. Written as DNA, the CDR3 is TGTGCCAGCAGTTCGCGGAACTCTGGAAACACCATATATTTT. Protein product: CASSSRNSGNTIYF.

J is TRBJ2-1 and V is TRBV19; 7 bases align to TRBD1. CDR1 is LNHDA and CDR2 is SQIVND in the germline V gene (reference sequence). The CDR3 runs to 15 residues. The ends lost 4 bases at V and 1 base at J; junction bases unmatched: 4. The CDR3 region has the DNA TGTGCCAGTAGTAAAGACAGGGATTCCTACAATGAGCAGTTCTTC. Translation gives CASSKDRDSYNEQFF.

The chain carries TRBV29-1 and TRBJ2-1, with 9 nucleotides matching TRBD2. CDR1 is SQVTM, CDR2 ANQGSEA, per germline. CDR3 length equals 14 residues. V lost 2 bases and J lost 5; bases outside the gene matches: 4. CDR3 DNA sequence: TGCAGCGTTGAAAAGCTAGCGGGGCACAATGAGCAGTTCTTC. Residues: CSVEKLAGHNEQFF.

The chain couples TRBV28 to TRBJ1-1; D unclear. CDR1 is MDHEN, CDR2 SYDVKM, per germline. Trimming removed 1 base at V and 6 bases at J, with 6 bases between. The CDR3 covers 12 residues. The CDR3 sequence: CASSLSVSEAFF. Written as DNA, the CDR3 is TGTGCCAGCAGTTTATCGGTTTCTGAAGCTTTCTTT.

The chain has TRBV6-1 and TRBJ2-2; D is unclear. The CDR3 loop spans 13 amino acids. Germline loops: CDR1 MNHNS, CDR2 SASEGT. V shed 7 bases and J shed 4 bases, with 10 bases lying between them. This chain's CDR3 is CASKISSTGELFF. CDR3 sequence (DNA): TGTGCCAGCAAGATAAGCTCCACCGGGGAGCTGTTTTTT.

V and J are TRBV27 and TRBJ1-2; TRBD1 is a possible D gene (6 bases). Germline assignment: CDR1 MNHEY and CDR2 SMNVEV (reference sequence). There are 14 residues in the CDR3. V lost 3 bases and J lost 4, with 12 bases in between. Here the CDR3 DNA reads TGTGCCAGCAGTTTGAGTGGGGGCAGCTATGGCTACACCTTC. It yields the protein CASSLSGGSYGYTF.

The genes are TRBV11-2 and TRBJ2-5; D is unclear. Germline-derived CDR1 and CDR2 are SGHAT and FQNNGV. The germline V and J ends were trimmed by 2 bases and 5 bases, with 9 bases remaining between them. This CDR3 has 13 amino acids. CDR3 nucleotides: TGTGCCAGCAGCTTATCCCCCTCGGAGACCCAGTACTTC. Amino acids: CASSLSPSETQYF.

CDR3: CATSRVEGPKAFF. In DNA, the CDR3 is TGTGCCACCAGCAGAGTTGAGGGTCCGAAAGCTTTCTTT. V usage is TRBV15 and J usage is TRBJ1-1, with unresolved D. This CDR3 region has 13 residues. Germline V gene sequence: CDR1 LNHNV, CDR2 YYDKDF (reference sequence). The ends were cut back, 1 base at V and 9 bases at J, with 12 bases in the middle. Full variable domain (missing parts from reference TRBV15 and TRBJ1-1): DAMVIQNPRYQVTQFGKPVTLSCSQTLNHNVMYWYQQKSSQAPKLLFHYYDKDFNNEADTPDNFQSRRPNTSFCFLDIRSPGLGDTAMYLCATSRVEGPKAFFGQGTRLTVV.

The sample holds a few counts of this clone. The rearrangement uses TRBV29-1 and TRBJ2-1; 7 bases align to TRBD2. Germline CDR1 is SQVTM and CDR2 is ANQGSEA. The CDR3 has 14 residues. Trimming removed 5 bases from V and 5 bases from J; junction bases left unmatched: 9. As DNA, the CDR3 is TGCAGCGTTAACCCCGGGGGGATGAACAATGAGCAGTTCTTC. This sequence encodes CSVNPGGMNNEQFF.

This chain connects TRBV5-4 to TRBJ2-7; no firm D call. Trimming removed 0 bases from V and 3 bases from J, with 16 bases in between. CDR1 and CDR2 from the germline V gene are SGHNT and YYREEE (reference sequence). The CDR3 contains 16 residues. The CDR3 coding sequence is TGTGCCAGCAGCTTGGCCAGTTTTTCACCCGACTACGAGCAGTACTTC. Its translation is CASSLASFSPDYEQYF.

The chain combines TRBV27 with TRBJ2-3, with 10 bases matching TRBD2. Germline CDR1 MNHEY, CDR2 SMNVEV (reference sequence). V trimming: 1 base; J trimming: 0 bases; junction bases outside the gene matches: 13. The CDR3 loop spans 20 amino acids. CDR3 residues: CASSLFSSGRAYGSTDTQYF. The CDR3 region has the DNA TGTGCCAGCAGTTTATTTTCCAGCGGGAGGGCCTACGGTAGCACAGATACGCAGTATTTT.

The V call is TRBV9, the J call TRBJ2-5; a possible D gene is TRBD1 (6 bases). The tail of the sequence fits TRBJ2-7 better, so the J call may be wrong. CDR1 is SGDLS and CDR2 is YYNGEE in the germline V gene. The CDR3 consists of 14 residues. CDR3: CASSARDNTYEQYF. CDR3 in DNA: TGTGCCAGCAGCGCCCGGGACAATACCTACGAGCAGTACTTC.

The chain couples TRBV19 to TRBJ2-1; TRBD2 aligns across 7 bases. The CDR3 length is 16 residues. In germline, CDR1 is LNHDA, CDR2 SQIVND (reference sequence). With 6 bases clipped from V and 6 bases from J, the junction kept 14 bases outside the gene matches. The CDR3 coding sequence is TGTGCCAGTAGGGGGGGTGGAGCGGGATGGACCAATGAGCAGTTCTTC. Translation: CASRGGGAGWTNEQFF. The entire variable domain, with the rest obtained from reference TRBV19 and TRBJ2-1, is as follows: DGGITQSPKYLFRKEGQNVTLSCEQNLNHDAMYWYRQDPGQGLRLIYYSQIVNDFQKGDIAEGYSVSREKKESFPLTVTSAQKNPTAFYLCASRGGGAGWTNEQFFGPGTRLTVL.

The V gene is TRBV2, the J gene TRBJ2-5; the D gene is possibly TRBD1 (6 bases). V dropped 6 bases and J dropped 3 bases, with 20 bases sitting between them. The CDR3 has 16 residues. The germline gives CDR1 SNHLY, CDR2 FYNNEI. For the CDR3, the DNA is TGTGCCAGCAGATTTCCGGGACATTCGTCGAAAGAGACCCAGTACTTC. It yields the protein CASRFPGHSSKETQYF. Full variable domain (missing parts from reference TRBV2 and TRBJ2-5): EPEVTQTPSHQVTQMGQEVILRCVPISNHLYFYWYRQILGQKVEFLVSFYNNEISEKSEIFDDQFSVERPDGSNFTLKIRSTKLEDSAMYFCASRFPGHSSKETQYFGPGTRLLVL.

This rearrangement joins TRBV7-6 to TRBJ2-3, with D tentatively TRBD2 (7 bases). The CDR3 loop spans 13 amino acids. Looked up from germline, CDR1 is SGHVS and CDR2 is FNYEAQ. Trimming cost V 1 base and J 9 bases, with 11 bases left between them. Here the CDR3 reads CASSLDRGGTQYF. In DNA, the CDR3 is TGTGCCAGCAGCTTAGATAGGGGGGGAACGCAGTATTTT. Variable domain in full (rest from reference TRBV7-6 and TRBJ2-3): GAGVSQSPRYKVTKRGQDVALRCDPISGHVSLYWYRQALGQGPEFLTYFNYEAQQDKSGLPNDRFSAERPEGSISTLTIQRTEQRDSAMYRCASSLDRGGTQYFGPGTRLTVL.

The CDR3 sequence: CASSLNGQAPDTQYF. The CDR3 nucleotides read TGCGCCAGCAGCTTGAATGGACAGGCCCCAGATACGCAGTATTTT. The chain employs TRBV5-1 and TRBJ2-3; 7 bases agree with TRBD1. The CDR3 contains 15 residues. Germline CDR1 is SGHRS and CDR2 is YFSETQ. The V and J ends lost 1 base and 4 bases, in that order; junction bases with no gene match: 6.

This clone was observed a few times. This rearrangement joins TRBV14 to TRBJ2-5; D gene unclear. The germline V gene has CDR1 SGHDN and CDR2 FVKESK. V was trimmed by 4 bases and J by 1 base, leaving 10 bases between them. This CDR3 is built from 14 residues. The CDR3 loop reads CASSRDGTQETQYF. The DNA for the CDR3 is TGTGCCAGCAGCCGAGACGGTACCCAAGAGACCCAGTACTTC.

The chain employs TRBV19 and TRBJ1-5; unclear D gene. The length of the CDR3 is 13 residues. V lost 2 bases and J 3 bases, leaving 5 bases between the germline ends. The germline gives CDR1 LNHDA, CDR2 SQIVND (reference sequence). The CDR3 here is CASSIQYNQPQHF. Written as DNA, the CDR3 is TGTGCCAGTAGTATACAGTACAATCAGCCCCAGCATTTT. Full variable domain (remainder filled in from reference TRBV19 and TRBJ1-5): DGGITQSPKYLFRKEGQNVTLSCEQNLNHDAMYWYRQDPGQGLRLIYYSQIVNDFQKGDIAEGYSVSREKKESFPLTVTSAQKNPTAFYLCASSIQYNQPQHFGDGTRLSIL.

Only one count was recorded for this clone. V usage is TRBV5-1 and J usage is TRBJ1-4, with 7 nucleotides matching TRBD1. Germline CDR1 reads SGHRS; CDR2 reads YFSETQ. The CDR3 sequence is 14 residues long. V was clipped by 4 bases and J by 8 bases; unmatched bases: 8. This CDR3 is CASSDNRGNEKLFF. CDR3 DNA: TGCGCCAGCAGCGACAACAGGGGAAACGAAAAACTGTTTTTT.

This chain connects TRBV2 to TRBJ1-4, with D unresolved. The ends were cut back, 7 bases at V and 15 bases at J, with 21 bases in the middle. This CDR3 has 13 residues. Looked up from germline, CDR1 is SNHLY and CDR2 is FYNNEI. The CDR3 sequence: CASKLDSPGSLFF. CDR3 DNA sequence: TGTGCCAGCAAGTTAGACTCACCGGGATCTTTGTTTTTT.

The chain combines TRBV2 with TRBJ2-2; D might be TRBD1 (6 bases). Deletions cut 3 bases from V and 5 bases from J, with 13 bases between. The V gene's germline CDR1 is SNHLY and CDR2 FYNNEI. This CDR3 is built from 15 residues. CDR3 region: CASSDDPQGTGELFF. The CDR3 DNA is TGTGCCAGCAGTGATGATCCACAGGGAACCGGGGAGCTGTTTTTT.

This sequence joins TRBV28 and TRBJ1-5; 7 nucleotides align to TRBD1. This CDR3 has 15 amino acids. J lost 0 bases, V lost 6 bases, and 5 bases had no gene match. Germline-derived CDR1 and CDR2 are MDHEN and SYDVKM. DNA of the CDR3: TGTGCCAGCAGAAATGCAGGGGGTAGCAATCAGCCCCAGCATTTT. It codes for CASRNAGGSNQPQHF.

V usage is TRBV29-1 and J usage is TRBJ2-1; 7 positions match TRBD2. The CDR3 is 14 residues long. V lost 7 bases, J lost 2 bases, and 8 bases stayed unmatched. CDR1 is SQVTM, CDR2 ANQGSEA, per germline. The CDR3: CSGSTSKTYNEQFF. Written as DNA, the CDR3 is TGCAGCGGATCGACTAGCAAAACCTACAATGAGCAGTTCTTC.